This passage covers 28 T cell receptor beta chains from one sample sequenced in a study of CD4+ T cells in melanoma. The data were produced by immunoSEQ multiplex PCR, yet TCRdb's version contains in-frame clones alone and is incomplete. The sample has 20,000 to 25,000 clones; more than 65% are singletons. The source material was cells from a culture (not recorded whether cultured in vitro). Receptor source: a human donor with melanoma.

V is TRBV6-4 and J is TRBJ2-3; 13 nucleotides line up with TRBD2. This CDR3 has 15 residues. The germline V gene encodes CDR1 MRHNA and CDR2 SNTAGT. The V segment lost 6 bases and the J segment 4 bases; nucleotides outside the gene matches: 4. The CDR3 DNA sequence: TGTGCCAGCAGAACGACTAGCGGGGGGCCAGATACGCAGTATTTT. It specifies CASRTTSGGPDTQYF.

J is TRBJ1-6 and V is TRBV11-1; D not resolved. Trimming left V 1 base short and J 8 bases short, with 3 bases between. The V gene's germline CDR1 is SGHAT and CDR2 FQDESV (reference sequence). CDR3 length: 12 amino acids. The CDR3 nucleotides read TGTGCCAGCAGCTTAGAGTATTCACCCCTCCACTTT. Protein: CASSLEYSPLHF.

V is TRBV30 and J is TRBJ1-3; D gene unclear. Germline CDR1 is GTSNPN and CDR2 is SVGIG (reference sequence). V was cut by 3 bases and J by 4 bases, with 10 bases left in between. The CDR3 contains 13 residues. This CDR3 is CAWSITRGNTIYF. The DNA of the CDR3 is TGTGCCTGGAGCATCACACGCGGAAACACCATATATTTT.

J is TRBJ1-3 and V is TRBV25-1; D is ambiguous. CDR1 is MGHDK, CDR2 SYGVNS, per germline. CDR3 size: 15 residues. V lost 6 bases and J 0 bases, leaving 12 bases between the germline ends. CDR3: CASSTYGFSGNTIYF. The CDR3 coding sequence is TGTGCCAGCAGCACCTATGGGTTCTCTGGAAACACCATATATTTT. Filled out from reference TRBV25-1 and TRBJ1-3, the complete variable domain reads EADIYQTPRYLVIGTGKKITLECSQTMGHDKMYWYQQDPGMELHLIHYSYGVNSTEKGDLSSESTVSRIRTEHFPLTLESARPSHTSQYLCASSTYGFSGNTIYFGEGSWLTVV.

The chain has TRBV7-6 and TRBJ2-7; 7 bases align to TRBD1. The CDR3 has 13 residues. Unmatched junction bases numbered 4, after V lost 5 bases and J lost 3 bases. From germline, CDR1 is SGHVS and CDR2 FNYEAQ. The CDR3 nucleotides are TGTGCCAGCAGCCCAAACAGGGGCTACGAGCAGTACTTC. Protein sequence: CASSPNRGYEQYF.

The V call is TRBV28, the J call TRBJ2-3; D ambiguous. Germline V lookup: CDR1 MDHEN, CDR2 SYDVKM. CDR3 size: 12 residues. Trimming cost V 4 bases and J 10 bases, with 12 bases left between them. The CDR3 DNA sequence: TGTGCCAGCAGTTACGAGGATCGATCGCAGTATTTT. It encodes CASSYEDRSQYF.

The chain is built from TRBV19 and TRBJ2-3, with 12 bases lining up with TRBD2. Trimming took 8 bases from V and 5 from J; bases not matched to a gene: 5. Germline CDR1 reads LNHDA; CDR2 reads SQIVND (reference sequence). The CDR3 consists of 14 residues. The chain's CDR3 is CASASGGAGDTQYF. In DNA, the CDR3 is TGTGCCAGTGCTAGCGGGGGGGCAGGAGATACGCAGTATTTT.

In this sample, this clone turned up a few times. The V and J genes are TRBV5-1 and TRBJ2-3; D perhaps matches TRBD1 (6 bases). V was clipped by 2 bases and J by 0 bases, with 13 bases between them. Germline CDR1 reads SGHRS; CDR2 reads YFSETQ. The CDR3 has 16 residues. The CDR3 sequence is CASSLPGTTSTDTQYF. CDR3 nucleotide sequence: TGCGCCAGCAGCTTACCCGGGACAACTAGCACAGATACGCAGTATTTT.

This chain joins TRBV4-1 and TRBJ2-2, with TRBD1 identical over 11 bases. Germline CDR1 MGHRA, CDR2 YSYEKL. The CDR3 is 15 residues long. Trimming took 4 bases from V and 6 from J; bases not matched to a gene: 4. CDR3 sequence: CASSRPGQGAGELFF. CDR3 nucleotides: TGCGCCAGCAGCCGGCCGGGACAGGGGGCCGGGGAGCTGTTTTTT.

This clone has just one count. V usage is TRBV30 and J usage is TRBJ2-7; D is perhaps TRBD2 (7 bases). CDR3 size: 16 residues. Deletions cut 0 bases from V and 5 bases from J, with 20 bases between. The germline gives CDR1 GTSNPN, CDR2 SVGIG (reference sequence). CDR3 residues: CAWSVYGRGGFDEQYF. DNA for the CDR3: TGTGCCTGGAGTGTATATGGCAGGGGAGGGTTCGACGAGCAGTACTTC. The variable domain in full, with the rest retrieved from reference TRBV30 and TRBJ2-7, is SQTIHQWPATLVQPVGSPLSLECTVEGTSNPNLYWYRQAAGRGLQLLFYSVGIGQISSEVPQNLSASRPQDRQFILSSKKLLLSDSGFYLCAWSVYGRGGFDEQYFGPGTRLTVT.

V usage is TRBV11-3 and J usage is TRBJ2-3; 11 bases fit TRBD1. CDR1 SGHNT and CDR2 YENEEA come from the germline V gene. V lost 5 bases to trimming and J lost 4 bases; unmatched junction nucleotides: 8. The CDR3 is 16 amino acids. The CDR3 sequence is CASSPGTGGRADTQYF. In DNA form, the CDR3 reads TGTGCCAGCAGCCCCGGGACAGGGGGTAGAGCAGATACGCAGTATTTT.

The CDR3 DNA is TGTGCCAGCAGTTACTTAGGGACTATTAAAACGGGGGAGCTGTTTTTT. This sequence encodes CASSYLGTIKTGELFF. The J gene is TRBJ2-2, the V gene TRBV6-5; 7 nucleotides match TRBD2. Germline lookup yields CDR1 MNHEY and CDR2 SVGAGI. V lost 1 base and J lost 8; bases outside the gene matches: 10. This CDR3 is 16 amino acids long.

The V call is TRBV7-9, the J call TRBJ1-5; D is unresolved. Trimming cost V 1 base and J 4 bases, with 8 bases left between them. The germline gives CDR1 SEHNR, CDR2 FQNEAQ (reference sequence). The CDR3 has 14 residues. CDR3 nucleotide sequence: TGTGCCAGCAGCTTAGAGACTTCTAATCAGCCCCAGCATTTT. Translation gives CASSLETSNQPQHF.

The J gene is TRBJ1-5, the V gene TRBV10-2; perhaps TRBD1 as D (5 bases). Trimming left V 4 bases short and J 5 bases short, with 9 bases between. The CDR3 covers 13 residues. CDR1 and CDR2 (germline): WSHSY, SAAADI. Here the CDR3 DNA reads TGCGCCAGCAGTGTCAAGGGGCATCAGCCCCAGCATTTT. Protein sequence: CASSVKGHQPQHF.

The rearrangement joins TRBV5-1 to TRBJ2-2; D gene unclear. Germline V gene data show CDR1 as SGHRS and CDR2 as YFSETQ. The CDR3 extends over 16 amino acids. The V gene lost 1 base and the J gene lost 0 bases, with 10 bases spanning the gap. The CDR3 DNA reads TGCGCCAGCAGCTTGTTGATAGGGACGAACACCGGGGAGCTGTTTTTT. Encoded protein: CASSLLIGTNTGELFF.

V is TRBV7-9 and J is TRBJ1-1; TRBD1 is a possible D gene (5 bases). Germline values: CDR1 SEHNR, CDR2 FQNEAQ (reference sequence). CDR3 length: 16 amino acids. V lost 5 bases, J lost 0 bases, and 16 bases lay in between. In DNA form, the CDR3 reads TGTGCCAGCAGCCGTCGACAGCCTCTCATGAACACTGAAGCTTTCTTT. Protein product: CASSRRQPLMNTEAFF.

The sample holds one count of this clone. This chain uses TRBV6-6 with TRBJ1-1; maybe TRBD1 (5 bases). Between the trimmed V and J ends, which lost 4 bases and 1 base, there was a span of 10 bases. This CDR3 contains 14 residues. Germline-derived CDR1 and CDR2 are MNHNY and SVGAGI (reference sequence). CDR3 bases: TGTGCCAGCAGTTCCAGGGCGGGGAACACTGAAGCTTTCTTT. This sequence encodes CASSSRAGNTEAFF.

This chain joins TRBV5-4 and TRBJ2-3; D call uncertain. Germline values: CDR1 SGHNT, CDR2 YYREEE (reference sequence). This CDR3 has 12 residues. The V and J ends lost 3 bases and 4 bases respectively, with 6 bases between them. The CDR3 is CASSSWADTQYF. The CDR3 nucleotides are TGTGCCAGCAGCTCCTGGGCAGATACGCAGTATTTT.

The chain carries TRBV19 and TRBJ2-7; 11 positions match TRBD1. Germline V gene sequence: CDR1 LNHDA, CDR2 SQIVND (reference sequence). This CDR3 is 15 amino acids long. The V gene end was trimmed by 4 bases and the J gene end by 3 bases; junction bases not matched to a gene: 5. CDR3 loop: CASSTPGTGGYEQYF. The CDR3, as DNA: TGTGCCAGTAGTACCCCCGGGACAGGGGGCTACGAGCAGTACTTC.

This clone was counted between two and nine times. The CDR3 loop is CATLPSGRNYGYTF. The CDR3 DNA is TGTGCCACCCTCCCATCCGGACGGAACTATGGCTACACCTTC. J is TRBJ1-2 and V is TRBV6-1; no clear D gene. The CDR3 spans 14 residues. The V gene's germline CDR1 is MNHNS and CDR2 SASEGT. V was clipped by 10 bases and J by 2 bases, with 17 bases between them.

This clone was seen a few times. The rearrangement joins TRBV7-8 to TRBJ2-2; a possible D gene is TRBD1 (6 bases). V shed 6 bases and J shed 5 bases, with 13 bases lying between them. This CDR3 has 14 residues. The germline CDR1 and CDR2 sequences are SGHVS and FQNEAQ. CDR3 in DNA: TGTGCCAGCAGGCAGGGTCAGGGGACCGGGGAGCTGTTTTTT. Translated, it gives CASRQGQGTGELFF.

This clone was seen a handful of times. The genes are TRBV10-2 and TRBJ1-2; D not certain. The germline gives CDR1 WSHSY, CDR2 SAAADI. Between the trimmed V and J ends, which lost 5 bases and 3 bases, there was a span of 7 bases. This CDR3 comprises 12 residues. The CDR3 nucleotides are TGCGCCAGCAGTCCGGTCGACTATGGCTACACCTTC. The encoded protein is CASSPVDYGYTF.

The CDR3 DNA reads TGTGCCAGCTCACCGGGGGTGGCGGAGTACTACGAGCAGTACTTC. Encoded protein: CASSPGVAEYYEQYF. The rearrangement uses TRBV18 and TRBJ2-7, with D perhaps given as TRBD1 or TRBD2 (5 bases each). The germline V gene encodes CDR1 KGHSH and CDR2 LQKENI. V was clipped by 3 bases and J by 3 bases, with 15 bases between them. The CDR3 extends over 15 amino acids.

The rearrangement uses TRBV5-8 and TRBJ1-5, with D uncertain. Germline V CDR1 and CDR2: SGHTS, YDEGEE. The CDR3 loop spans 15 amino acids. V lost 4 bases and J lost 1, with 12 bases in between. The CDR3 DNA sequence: TGTGCCAGCAGCCCGGAGAGGGAGAGCAATCAGCCCCAGCATTTT. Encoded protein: CASSPERESNQPQHF. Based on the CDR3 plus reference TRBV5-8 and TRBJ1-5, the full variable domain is EAGVTQSPTHLIKTRGQQATLRCSPISGHTSVYWYQQALGLGLQFLLWYDEGEERNRGNFPPRFSGRQFPNYSSELNVNALELEDSALYLCASSPERESNQPQHFGDGTRLSIL.

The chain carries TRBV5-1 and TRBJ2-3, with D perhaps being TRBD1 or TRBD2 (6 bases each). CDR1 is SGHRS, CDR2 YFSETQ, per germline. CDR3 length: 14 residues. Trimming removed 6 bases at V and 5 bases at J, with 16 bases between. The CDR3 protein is CASTLRGAGDTQYF. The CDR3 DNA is TGCGCCAGCACCCTGAGGGGGGCAGGAGATACGCAGTATTTT. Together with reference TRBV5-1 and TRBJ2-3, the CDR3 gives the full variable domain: KAGVTQTPRYLIKTRGQQVTLSCSPISGHRSVSWYQQTPGQGLQFLFEYFSETQRNKGNFPGRFSGRQFSNSRSEMNVSTLELGDSALYLCASTLRGAGDTQYFGPGTRLTVL.

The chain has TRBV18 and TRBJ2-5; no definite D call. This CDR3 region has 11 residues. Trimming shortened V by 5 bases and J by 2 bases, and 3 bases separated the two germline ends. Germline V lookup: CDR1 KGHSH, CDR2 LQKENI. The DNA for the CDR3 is TGTGCCAGCTCAGGACAAGAGACCCAGTACTTC. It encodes CASSGQETQYF.

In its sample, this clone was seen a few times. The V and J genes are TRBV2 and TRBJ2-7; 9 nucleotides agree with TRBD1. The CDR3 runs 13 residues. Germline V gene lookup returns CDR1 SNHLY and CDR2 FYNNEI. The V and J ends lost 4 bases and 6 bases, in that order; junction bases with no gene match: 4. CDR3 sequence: CASSGTGAVEQYF. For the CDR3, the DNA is TGTGCCAGCAGTGGGACAGGGGCGGTCGAGCAGTACTTC.

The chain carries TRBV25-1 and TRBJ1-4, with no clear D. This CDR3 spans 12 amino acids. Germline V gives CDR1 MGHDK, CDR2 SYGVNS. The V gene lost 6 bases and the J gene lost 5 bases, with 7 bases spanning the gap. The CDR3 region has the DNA TGTGCCAGCAGAGGATCAAATGAAAAACTGTTTTTT. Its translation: CASRGSNEKLFF.